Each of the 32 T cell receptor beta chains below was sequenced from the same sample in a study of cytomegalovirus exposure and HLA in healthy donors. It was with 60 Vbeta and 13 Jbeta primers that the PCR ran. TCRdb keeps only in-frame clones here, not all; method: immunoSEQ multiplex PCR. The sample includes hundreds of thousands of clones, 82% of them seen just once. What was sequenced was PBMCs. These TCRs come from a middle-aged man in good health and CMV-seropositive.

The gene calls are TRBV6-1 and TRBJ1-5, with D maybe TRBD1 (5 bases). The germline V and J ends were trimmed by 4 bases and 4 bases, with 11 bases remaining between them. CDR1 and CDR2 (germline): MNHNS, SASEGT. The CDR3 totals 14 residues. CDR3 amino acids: CASSGQISNQPQHF. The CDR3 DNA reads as TGTGCCAGCAGTGGACAGATTTCGAATCAGCCCCAGCATTTT.

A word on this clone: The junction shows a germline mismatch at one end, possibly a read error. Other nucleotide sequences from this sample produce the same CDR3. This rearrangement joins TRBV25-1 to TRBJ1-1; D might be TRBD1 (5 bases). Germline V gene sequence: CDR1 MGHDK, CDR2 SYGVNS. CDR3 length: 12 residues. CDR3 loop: CASRRGNTEAFF. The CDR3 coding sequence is TGTGCCAGCAGGCGGGGGAACACTGAAGCCTTCTTT.

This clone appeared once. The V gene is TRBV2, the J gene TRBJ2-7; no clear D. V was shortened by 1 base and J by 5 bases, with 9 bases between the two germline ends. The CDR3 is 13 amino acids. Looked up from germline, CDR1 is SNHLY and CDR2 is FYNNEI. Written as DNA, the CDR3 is TGTGCCAGCAGTGAAGGTGGGCTCGACGAGCAGTACTTC. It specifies CASSEGGLDEQYF.

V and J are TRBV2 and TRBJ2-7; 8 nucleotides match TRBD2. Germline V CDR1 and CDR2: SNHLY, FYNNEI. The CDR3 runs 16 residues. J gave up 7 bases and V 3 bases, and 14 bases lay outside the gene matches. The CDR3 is CASSESLAGYTLEQYF. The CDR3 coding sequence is TGTGCCAGCAGTGAGTCGCTAGCGGGCTATACGCTGGAGCAGTACTTC.

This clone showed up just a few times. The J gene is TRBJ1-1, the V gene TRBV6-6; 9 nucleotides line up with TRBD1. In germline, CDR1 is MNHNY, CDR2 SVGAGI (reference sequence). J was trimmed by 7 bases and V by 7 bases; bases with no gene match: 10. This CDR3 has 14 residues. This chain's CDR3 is CASKFDRGDSEAFF. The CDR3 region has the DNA TGTGCCAGCAAGTTTGACAGGGGGGACAGTGAAGCTTTCTTT.

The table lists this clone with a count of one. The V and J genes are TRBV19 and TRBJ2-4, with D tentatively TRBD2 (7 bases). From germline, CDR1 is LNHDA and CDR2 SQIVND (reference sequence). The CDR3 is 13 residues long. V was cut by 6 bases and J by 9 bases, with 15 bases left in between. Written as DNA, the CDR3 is TGTGCCAGTAGCTCTCTAGGGGGGGGCATTCAGTACTTC. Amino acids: CASSSLGGGIQYF.

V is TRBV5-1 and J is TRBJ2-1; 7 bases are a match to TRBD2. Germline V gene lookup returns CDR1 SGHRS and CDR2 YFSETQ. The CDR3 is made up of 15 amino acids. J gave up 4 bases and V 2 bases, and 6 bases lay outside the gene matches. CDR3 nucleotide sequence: TGCGCCAGCAGCTTTGGACTAGAGATATACAATGAGCAGTTCTTC. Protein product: CASSFGLEIYNEQFF.

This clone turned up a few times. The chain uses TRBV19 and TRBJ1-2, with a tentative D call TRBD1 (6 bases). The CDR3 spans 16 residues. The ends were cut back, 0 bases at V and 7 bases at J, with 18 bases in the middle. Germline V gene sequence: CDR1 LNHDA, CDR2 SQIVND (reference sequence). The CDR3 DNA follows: TGTGCCAGTAGTATAGATCTAGGGGGGGCTGGCGGTGGCTACACCTTC. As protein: CASSIDLGGAGGGYTF.

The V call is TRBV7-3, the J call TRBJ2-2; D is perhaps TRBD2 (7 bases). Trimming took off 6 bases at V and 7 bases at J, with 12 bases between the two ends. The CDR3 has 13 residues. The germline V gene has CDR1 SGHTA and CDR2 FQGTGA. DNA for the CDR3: TGTGCCAGCAGGCCAAGGGGGGGCGGGGAGCTGTTTTTT. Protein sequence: CASRPRGGGELFF.

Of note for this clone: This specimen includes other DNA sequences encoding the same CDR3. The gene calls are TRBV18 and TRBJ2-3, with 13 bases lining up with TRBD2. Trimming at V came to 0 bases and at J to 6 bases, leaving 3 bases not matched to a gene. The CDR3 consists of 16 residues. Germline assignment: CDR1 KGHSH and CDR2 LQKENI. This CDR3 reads CASSPPGLAGADTQYF. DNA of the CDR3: TGTGCCAGCTCACCACCTGGACTAGCGGGAGCCGATACGCAGTATTTT.

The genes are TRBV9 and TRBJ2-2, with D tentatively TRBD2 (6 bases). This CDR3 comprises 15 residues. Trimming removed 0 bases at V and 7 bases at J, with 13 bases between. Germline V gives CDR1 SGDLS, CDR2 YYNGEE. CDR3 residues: CASSVASVGNGELFF. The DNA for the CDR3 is TGTGCCAGCAGCGTAGCTAGCGTTGGCAACGGGGAGCTGTTTTTT.

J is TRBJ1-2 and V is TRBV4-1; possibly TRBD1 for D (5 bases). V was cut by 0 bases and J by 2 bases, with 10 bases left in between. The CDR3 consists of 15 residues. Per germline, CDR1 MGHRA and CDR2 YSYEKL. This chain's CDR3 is CASSQEPGSNYGYTF. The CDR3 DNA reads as TGCGCCAGCAGCCAAGAACCAGGGTCGAACTATGGCTACACCTTC.

The CDR3, as DNA: TGTGCCAGCAGCCGCAGCGGGACAGGTTATCAGCCCCAGCATTTT. Its translation is CASSRSGTGYQPQHF. The chain employs TRBV6-5 and TRBJ1-5; 8 bases match TRBD1. Germline trimming cut 6 bases from V and 5 bases from J; bases unmatched to any gene: 9. Germline V gene data show CDR1 as MNHEY and CDR2 as SVGAGI. This CDR3 region has 15 residues.

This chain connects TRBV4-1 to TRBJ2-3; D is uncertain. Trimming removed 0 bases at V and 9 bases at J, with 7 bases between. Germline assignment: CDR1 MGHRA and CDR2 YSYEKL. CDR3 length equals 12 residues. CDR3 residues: CASSQDELTQYF. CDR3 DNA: TGCGCCAGCAGCCAAGATGAGCTGACGCAGTATTTT.

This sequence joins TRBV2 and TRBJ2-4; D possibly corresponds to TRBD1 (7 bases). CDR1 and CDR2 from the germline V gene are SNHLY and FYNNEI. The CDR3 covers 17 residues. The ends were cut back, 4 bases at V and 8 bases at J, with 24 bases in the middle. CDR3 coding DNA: TGTGCCAGCAGTGCCTCAGGGGGAGGAATTCCAGCGGACATTCAGTACTTC. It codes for CASSASGGGIPADIQYF.

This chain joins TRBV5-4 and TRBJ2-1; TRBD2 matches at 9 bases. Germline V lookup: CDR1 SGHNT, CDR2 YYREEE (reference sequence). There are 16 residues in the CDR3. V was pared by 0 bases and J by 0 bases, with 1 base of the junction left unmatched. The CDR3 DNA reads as TGTGCCAGCAGCTTGGGACTAGCGGCCTCCTACAATGAGCAGTTCTTC. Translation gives CASSLGLAASYNEQFF. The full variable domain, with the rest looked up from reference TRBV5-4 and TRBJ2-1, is ETGVTQSPTHLIKTRGQQVTLRCSSQSGHNTVSWYQQALGQGPQFIFQYYREEENGRGNFPPRFSGLQFPNYSSELNVNALELDDSALYLCASSLGLAASYNEQFFGPGTRLTVL.

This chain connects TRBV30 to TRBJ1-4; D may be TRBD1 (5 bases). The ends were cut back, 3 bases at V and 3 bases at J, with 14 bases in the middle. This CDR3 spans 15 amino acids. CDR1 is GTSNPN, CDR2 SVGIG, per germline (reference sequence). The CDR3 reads CAWSLQGSSNEKLFF. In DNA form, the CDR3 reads TGTGCCTGGAGCCTTCAGGGTAGCTCTAATGAAAAACTGTTTTTT.

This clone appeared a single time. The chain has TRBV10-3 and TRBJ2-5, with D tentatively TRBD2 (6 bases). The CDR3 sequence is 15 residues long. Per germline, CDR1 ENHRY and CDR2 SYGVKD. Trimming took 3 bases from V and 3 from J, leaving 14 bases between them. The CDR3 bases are TGTGCCATCAGTGATCCGCGGGACGGTGAAGAGACCCAGTACTTC. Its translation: CAISDPRDGEETQYF.

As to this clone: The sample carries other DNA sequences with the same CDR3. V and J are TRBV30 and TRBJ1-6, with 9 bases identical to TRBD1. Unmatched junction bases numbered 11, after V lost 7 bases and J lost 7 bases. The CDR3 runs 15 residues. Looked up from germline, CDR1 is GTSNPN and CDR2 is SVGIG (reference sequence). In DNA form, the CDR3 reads TGTGCCTACGGGACAGGGAGAGGTTCGAATTCACCCCTCCACTTT. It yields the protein CAYGTGRGSNSPLHF. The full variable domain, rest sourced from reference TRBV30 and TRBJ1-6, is SQTIHQWPATLVQPVGSPLSLECTVEGTSNPNLYWYRQAAGRGLQLLFYSVGIGQISSEVPQNLSASRPQDRQFILSSKKLLLSDSGFYLCAYGTGRGSNSPLHFGNGTRLTVT.

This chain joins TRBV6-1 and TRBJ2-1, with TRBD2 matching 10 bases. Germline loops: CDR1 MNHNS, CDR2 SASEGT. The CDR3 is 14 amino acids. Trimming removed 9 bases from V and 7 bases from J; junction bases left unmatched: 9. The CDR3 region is CASQKREGLNEQFF. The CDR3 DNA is TGTGCCAGTCAAAAGCGGGAGGGCTTAAATGAGCAGTTCTTC.

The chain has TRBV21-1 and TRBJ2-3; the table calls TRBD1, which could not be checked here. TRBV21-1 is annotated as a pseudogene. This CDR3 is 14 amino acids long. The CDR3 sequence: CASSWTGCTDTQYF. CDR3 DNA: TGTGCCAGCAGCTGGACAGGGTGCACAGATACGCAGTATTTT.

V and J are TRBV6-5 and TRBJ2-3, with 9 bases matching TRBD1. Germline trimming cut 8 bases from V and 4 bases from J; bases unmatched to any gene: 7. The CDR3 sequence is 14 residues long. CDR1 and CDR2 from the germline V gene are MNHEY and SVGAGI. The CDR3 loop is CASRTGAGADTQYF. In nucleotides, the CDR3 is TGTGCCAGCCGGACAGGGGCCGGGGCAGATACGCAGTATTTT.

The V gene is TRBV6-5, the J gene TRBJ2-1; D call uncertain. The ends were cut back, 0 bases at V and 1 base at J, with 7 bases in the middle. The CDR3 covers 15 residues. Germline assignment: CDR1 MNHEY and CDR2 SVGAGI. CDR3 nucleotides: TGTGCCAGCAGTTACTCTGGTAGATCCTACAATGAGCAGTTCTTC. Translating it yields CASSYSGRSYNEQFF.

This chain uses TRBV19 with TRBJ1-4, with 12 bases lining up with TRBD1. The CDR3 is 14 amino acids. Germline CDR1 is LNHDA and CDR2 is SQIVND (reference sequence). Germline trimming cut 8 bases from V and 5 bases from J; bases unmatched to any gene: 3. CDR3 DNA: TGTGCCAGTTGGGACAGGGGGCGAAATGAAAAACTGTTTTTT. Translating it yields CASWDRGRNEKLFF.

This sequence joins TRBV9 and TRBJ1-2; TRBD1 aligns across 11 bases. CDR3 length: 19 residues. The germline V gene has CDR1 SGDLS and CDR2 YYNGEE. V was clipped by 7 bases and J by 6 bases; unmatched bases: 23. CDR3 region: CASGKGTGGPPASMDGYTF. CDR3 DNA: TGTGCCAGCGGCAAGGGGACAGGGGGACCCCCCGCCTCGATGGATGGCTACACCTTC.

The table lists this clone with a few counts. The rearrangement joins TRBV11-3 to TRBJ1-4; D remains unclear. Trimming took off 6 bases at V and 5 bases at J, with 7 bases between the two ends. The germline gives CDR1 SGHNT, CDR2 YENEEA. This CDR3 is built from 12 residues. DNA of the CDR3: TGTGCCAGCAGGGCCCTCAATGAAAAACTGTTTTTT. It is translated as CASRALNEKLFF.

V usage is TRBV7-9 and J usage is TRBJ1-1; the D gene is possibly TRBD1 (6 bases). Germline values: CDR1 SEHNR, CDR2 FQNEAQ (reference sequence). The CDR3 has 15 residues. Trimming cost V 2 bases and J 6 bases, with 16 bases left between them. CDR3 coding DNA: TGTGCCAGCAGCTTAAGGACCGGGACAATCGCTGAAGCTTTCTTT. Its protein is CASSLRTGTIAEAFF.

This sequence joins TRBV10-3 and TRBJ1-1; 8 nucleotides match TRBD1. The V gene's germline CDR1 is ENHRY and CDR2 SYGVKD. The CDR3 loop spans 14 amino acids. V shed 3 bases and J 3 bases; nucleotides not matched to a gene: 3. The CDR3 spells CAISDRGLDTEAFF. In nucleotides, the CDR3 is TGTGCCATCAGTGACAGGGGGCTGGACACTGAAGCTTTCTTT.

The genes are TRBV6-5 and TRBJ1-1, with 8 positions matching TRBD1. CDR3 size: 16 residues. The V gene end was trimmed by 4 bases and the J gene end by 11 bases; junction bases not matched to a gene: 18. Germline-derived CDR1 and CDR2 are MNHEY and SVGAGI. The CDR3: CASSSSASDRADGAFF. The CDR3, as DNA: TGTGCCAGCAGTTCTTCCGCCTCGGACAGGGCCGACGGCGCTTTCTTT.

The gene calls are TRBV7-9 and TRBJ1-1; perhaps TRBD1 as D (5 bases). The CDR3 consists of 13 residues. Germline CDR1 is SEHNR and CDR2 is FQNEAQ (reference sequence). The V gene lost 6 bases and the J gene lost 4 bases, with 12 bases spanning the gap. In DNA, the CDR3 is TGTGCCAGCAGTTCCAGGGTGGCCACTGAAGCTTTCTTT. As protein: CASSSRVATEAFF.

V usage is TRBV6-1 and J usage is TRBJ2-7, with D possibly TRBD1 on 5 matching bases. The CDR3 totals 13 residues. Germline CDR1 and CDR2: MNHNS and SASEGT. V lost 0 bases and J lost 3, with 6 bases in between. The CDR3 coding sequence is TGTGCCAGCAGTGAAGCGGGGCGCTACGAGCAGTACGTC. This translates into CASSEAGRYEQYV.

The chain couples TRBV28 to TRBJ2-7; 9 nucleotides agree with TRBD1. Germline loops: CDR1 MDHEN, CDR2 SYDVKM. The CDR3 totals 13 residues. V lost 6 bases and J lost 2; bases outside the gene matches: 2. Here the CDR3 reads CASRGQGTYEQYF. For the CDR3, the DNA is TGTGCCAGCAGGGGACAGGGCACCTACGAGCAGTACTTC.